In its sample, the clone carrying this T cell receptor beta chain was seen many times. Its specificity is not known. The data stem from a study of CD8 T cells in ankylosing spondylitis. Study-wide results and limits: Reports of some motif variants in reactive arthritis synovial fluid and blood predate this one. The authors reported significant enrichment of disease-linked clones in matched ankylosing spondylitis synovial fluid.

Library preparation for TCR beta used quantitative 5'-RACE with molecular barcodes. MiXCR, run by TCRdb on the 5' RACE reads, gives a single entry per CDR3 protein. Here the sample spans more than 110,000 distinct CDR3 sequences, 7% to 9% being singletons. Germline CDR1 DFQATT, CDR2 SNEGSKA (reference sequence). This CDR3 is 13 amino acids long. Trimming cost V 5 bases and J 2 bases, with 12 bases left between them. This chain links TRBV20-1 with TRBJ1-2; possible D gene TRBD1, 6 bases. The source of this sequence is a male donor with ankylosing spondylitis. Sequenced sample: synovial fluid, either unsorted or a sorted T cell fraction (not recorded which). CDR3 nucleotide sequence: TGCAGTGCTCCCGACAGGCTAAACTATGGCTACACCTTC. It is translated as CSAPDRLNYGYTF.